What follows is one TCR beta chain and its context. As yet, its antigen is unknown. Germline lookup yields CDR1 MGHDK and CDR2 SYGVNS. The CDR3 sequence is 14 residues long. Trimming took off 4 bases at V and 0 bases at J, with 8 bases between the two ends. This entry is derived from a study of cytomegalovirus exposure and HLA in healthy donors. Amplification used 60 Vbeta primers and 13 Jbeta primers. Using immunoSEQ multiplex PCR, the repertoire was profiled, and TCRdb retains in-frame clones only, with some absent. The listing records about 48,000 clones. The study, taken as a whole, reports: Analyses of presence/absence relied on an assumption of roughly uniform sequencing depth across donors.

Sequenced material: PBMCs. The sequence derives from a male donor in good health and CMV-seropositive. V is TRBV25-1 and J is TRBJ2-3; D gene ambiguous. The CDR3 reads CASSGLSSTDTQYF. The CDR3 DNA reads TGTGCCAGCAGTGGGCTTTCGAGCACAGATACGCAGTATTTT.